This TCR beta chain was identified during a study of graft-versus-host responses after intestinal transplantation. CDR1 and CDR2 (germline): PRHDT, FYEKMQ (reference sequence). The CDR3 contains 15 residues. V was cut by 8 bases and J by 0 bases, with 17 bases left in between. Clones were read by immunoSEQ multiplex PCR, and TCRdb kept only the in-frame ones, dropping some. The sample lists about 100,000 clones, 90% occurring once. The chain carries TRBV13 and TRBJ2-7, with D tentatively TRBD1 or TRBD2 (7 bases each). This clonotype was sampled from a human patient who received an intestinal transplant, so some T cells may come from the graft donor. Material: PBMCs, obtained 450 to 480 days after intestinal transplant. The CDR3 DNA is TGTGCCAGCTCGGGGGGACAGAGCAGCTCCTACGAGCAGTACTTC. The encoded protein is CASSGGQSSSYEQYF.